The source of this TCR beta chain is a study of T cells after yellow fever vaccination. Study-wide background: Those fractions that held only low numbers of cells were prepared using the SMART-Seq v4 Ultra Low Input RNA kit.

Whole-study results and caveats: Reappearing after the booster were most of the clones from primary vaccination (96% CD4, 75% to 90% CD8). Bulk-population clonotypes that are abundant could appear as contaminants in FACS-sorted repertoires.

Germline CDR1 reads DFQATT; CDR2 reads SNEGSKA (reference sequence). This CDR3 contains 13 residues. Trimming cost V 6 bases and J 1 base, with 9 bases left between them. Universal primer sites and UMIs were introduced during 5'RACE template-switching synthesis of TCR cDNA. Each CDR3 protein gets one entry after TCRdb re-called the 5' RACE reads with MiXCR. Of about 310,000 distinct CDR3 sequences listed, around 3.6% were seen once; the top ten hold about a quarter. At least ten counts were recorded for this clonotype. Its antigen is unknown. The source was PBMCs, collected on the day of the yellow fever booster vaccination. This sequence originates from a man in his late teens or twenties who received the YFV17D yellow fever vaccine. The genes are TRBV20-1 and TRBJ2-2; the D gene is possibly TRBD1 (6 bases). CDR3 sequence: CSARTENTGELFF. The CDR3 DNA reads TGCAGTGCCCGGACAGAGAACACCGGGGAGCTGTTTTTT.